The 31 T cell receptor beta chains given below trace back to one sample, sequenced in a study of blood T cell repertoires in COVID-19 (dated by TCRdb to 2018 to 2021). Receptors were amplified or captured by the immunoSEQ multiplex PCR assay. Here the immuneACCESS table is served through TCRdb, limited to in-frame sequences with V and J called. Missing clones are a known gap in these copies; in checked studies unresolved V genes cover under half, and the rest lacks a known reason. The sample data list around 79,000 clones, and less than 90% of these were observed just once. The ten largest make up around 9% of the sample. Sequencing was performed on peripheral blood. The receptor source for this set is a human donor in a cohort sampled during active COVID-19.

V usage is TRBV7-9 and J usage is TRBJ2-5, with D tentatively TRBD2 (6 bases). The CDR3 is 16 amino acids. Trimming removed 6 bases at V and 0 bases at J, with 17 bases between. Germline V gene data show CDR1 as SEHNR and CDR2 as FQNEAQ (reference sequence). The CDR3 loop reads CASSPMRRDYQETQYF. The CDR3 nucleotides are TGTGCCAGCAGTCCCATGAGGCGGGATTACCAAGAGACCCAGTACTTC.

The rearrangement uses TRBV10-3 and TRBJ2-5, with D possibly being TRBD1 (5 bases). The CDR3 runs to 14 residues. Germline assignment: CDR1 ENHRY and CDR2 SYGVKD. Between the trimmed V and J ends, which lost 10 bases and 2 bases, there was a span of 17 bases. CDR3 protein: CATRSDQGQETQYF. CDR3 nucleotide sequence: TGTGCCACCAGGTCCGATCAGGGACAAGAGACCCAGTACTTC.

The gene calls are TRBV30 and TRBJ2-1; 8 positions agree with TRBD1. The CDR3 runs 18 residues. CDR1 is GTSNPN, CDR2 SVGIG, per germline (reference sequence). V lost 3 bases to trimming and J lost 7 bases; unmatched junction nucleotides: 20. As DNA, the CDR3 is TGTGCCTGGAGGGGACAGGAGGGCGGAAGGCCCCTCCGGAATGAGCAGTTCTTC. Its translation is CAWRGQEGGRPLRNEQFF.

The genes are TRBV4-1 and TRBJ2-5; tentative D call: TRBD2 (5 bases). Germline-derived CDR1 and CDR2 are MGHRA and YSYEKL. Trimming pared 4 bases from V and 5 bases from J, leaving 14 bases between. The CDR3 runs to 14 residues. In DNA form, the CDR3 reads TGCGCCAGCAGCCTGAGGGAGACGCTGGAGACCCAGTACTTC. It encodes CASSLRETLETQYF.

This chain's CDR3 is CASSPGGSGSYEQYF. CDR3 coding DNA: TGTGCCAGCAGCCCAGGGGGCTCGGGCTCCTACGAGCAGTACTTC. The chain recombines TRBV28 with TRBJ2-7; TRBD1 aligns across 8 bases. CDR3 length: 15 residues. Germline CDR1 and CDR2: MDHEN and SYDVKM. Trimming cost V 6 bases and J 0 bases; bases outside gene matches: 7.

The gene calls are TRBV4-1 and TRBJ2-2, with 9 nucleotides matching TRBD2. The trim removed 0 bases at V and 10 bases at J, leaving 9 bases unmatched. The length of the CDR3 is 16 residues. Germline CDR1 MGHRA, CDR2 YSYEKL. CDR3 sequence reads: CASSQDLAGGPVELFF. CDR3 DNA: TGCGCCAGCAGCCAAGATCTGGCGGGAGGGCCCGTGGAGCTGTTTTTT.

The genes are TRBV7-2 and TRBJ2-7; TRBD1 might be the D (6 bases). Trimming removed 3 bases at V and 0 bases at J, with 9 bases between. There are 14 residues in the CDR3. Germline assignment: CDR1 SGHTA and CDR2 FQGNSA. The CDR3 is CASSFDRTSYEQYF. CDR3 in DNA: TGTGCCAGCAGCTTCGACAGGACCTCCTACGAGCAGTACTTC.

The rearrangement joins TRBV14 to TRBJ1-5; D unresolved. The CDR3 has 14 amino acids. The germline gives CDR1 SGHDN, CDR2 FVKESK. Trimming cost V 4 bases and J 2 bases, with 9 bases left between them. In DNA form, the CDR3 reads TGTGCCAGCAGCCCGGGAGGCGGCAATCAGCCCCAGCATTTT. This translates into CASSPGGGNQPQHF.

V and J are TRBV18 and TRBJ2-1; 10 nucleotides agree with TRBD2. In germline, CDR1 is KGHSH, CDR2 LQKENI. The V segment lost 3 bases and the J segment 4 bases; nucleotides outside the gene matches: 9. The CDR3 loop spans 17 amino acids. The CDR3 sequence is CASSPNFVAGGYNEQFF. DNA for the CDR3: TGTGCCAGCTCACCGAACTTTGTAGCGGGAGGATACAATGAGCAGTTCTTC.

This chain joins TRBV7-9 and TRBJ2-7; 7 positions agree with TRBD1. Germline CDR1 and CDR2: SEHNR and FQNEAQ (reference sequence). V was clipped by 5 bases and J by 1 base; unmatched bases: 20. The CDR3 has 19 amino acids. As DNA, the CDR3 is TGTGCCAGCAGCCAAAGGACAGGAAGTTGGTATGGGGGATCCTACGAGCAGTACTTC. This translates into CASSQRTGSWYGGSYEQYF.

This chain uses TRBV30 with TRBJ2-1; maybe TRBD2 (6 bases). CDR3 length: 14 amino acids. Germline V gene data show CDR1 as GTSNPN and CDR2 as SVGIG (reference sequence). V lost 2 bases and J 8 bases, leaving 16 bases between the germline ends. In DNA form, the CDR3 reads TGTGCCTGGAGTCCCTTCCCGGGAGTCCATGAGCAGTTCTTC. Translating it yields CAWSPFPGVHEQFF. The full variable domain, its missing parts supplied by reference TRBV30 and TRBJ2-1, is SQTIHQWPATLVQPVGSPLSLECTVEGTSNPNLYWYRQAAGRGLQLLFYSVGIGQISSEVPQNLSASRPQDRQFILSSKKLLLSDSGFYLCAWSPFPGVHEQFFGPGTRLTVL.

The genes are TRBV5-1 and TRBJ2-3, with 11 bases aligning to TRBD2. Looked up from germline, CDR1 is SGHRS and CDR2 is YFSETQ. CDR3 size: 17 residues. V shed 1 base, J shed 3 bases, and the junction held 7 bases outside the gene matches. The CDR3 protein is CASSLRLAGGGTDTQYF. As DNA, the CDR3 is TGCGCCAGCAGCTTGAGGCTAGCGGGGGGCGGGACAGATACGCAGTATTTT.

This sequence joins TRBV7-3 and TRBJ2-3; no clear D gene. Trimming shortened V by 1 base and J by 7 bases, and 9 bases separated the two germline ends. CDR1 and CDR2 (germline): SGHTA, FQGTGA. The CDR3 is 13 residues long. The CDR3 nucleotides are TGTGCCAGCAGCTTAAGTCAGTCGAATACGCAGTATTTT. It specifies CASSLSQSNTQYF.

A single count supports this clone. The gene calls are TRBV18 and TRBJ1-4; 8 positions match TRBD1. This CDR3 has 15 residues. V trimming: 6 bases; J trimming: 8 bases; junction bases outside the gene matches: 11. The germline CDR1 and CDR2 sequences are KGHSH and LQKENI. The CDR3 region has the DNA TGTGCCAGCTCGTCCGGGACAGGATCTACGGAAAAACTGTTTTTT. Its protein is CASSSGTGSTEKLFF.

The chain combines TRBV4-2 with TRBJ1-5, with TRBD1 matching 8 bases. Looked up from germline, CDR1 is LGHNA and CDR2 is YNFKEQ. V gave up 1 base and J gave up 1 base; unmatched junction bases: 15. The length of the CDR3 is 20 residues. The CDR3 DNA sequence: TGTGCCAGCAGCCAAGTAGGCGTCAGGGGGCGAGCTTGGAGCAATCAGCCCCAGCATTTT. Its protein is CASSQVGVRGRAWSNQPQHF.

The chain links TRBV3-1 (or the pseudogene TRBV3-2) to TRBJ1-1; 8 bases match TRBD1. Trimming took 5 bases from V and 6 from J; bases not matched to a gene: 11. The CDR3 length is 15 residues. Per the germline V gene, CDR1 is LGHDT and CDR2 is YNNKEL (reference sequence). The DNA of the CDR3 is TGTGCCAGCAGCTCCATAAGGACAGGGAGGTCTGAAGCTTTCTTT. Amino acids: CASSSIRTGRSEAFF.

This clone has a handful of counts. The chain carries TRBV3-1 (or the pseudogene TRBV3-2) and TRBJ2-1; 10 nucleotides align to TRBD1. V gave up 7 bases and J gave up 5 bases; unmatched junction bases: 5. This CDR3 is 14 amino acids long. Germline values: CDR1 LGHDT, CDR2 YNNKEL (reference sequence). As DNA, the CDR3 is TGTGCCAGCAAGGGACAGGGGTTCCACAATGAGCAGTTCTTC. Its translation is CASKGQGFHNEQFF.

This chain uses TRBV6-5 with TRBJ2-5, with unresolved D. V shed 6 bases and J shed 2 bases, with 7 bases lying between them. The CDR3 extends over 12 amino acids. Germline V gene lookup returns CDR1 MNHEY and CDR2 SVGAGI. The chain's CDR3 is CASRQRQETQYF. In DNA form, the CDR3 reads TGTGCCAGCAGGCAGCGACAAGAGACCCAGTACTTC.

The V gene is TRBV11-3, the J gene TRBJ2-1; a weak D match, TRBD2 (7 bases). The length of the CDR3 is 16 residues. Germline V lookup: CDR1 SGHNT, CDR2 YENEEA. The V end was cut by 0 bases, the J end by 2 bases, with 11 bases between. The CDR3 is CASSLDLGGPYNEQFF. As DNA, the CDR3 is TGTGCCAGCAGCTTAGATCTCGGGGGGCCCTACAATGAGCAGTTCTTC.

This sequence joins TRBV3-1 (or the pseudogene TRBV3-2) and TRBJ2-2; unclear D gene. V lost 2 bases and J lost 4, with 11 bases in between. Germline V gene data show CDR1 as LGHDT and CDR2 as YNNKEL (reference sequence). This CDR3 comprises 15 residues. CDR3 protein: CASSQRVPGTGELFF. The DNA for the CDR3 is TGTGCCAGCAGCCAACGCGTACCGGGCACCGGGGAGCTGTTTTTT.

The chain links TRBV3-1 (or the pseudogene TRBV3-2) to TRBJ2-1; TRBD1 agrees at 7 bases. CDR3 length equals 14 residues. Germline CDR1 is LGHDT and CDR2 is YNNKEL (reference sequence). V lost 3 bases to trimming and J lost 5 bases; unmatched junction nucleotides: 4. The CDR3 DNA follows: TGTGCCAGCAGCCAGGGGACAGTTGACAATGAGCAGTTCTTC. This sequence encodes CASSQGTVDNEQFF.

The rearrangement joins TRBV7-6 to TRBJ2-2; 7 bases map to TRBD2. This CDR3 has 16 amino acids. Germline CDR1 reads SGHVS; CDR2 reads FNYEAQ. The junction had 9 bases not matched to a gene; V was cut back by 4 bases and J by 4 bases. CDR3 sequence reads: CASSYSGKVGTGELFF. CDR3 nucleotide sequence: TGTGCCAGCAGCTACAGCGGGAAGGTTGGCACCGGGGAGCTGTTTTTT.

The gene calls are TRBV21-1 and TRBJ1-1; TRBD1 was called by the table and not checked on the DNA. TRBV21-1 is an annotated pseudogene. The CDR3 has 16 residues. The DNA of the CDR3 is TGTGCCAGCAGCAAAGCGGACAGGGGGCCCGACACTGAAGCTTTCTTT. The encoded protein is CASSKADRGPDTEAFF.

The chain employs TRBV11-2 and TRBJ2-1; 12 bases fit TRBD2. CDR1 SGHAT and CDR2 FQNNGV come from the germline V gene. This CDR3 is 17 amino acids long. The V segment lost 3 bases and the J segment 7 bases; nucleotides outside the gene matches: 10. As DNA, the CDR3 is TGTGCCAGCAGCTTTTTACCCTGGACTAGCGGGGAGAATGAGCAGTTCTTC. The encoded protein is CASSFLPWTSGENEQFF. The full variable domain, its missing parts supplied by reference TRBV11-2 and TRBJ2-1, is EAGVAQSPRYKIIEKRQSVAFWCNPISGHATLYWYQQILGQGPKLLIQFQNNGVVDDSQLPKDRFSAERLKGVDSTLKIQPAKLEDSAVYLCASSFLPWTSGENEQFFGPGTRLTVL.

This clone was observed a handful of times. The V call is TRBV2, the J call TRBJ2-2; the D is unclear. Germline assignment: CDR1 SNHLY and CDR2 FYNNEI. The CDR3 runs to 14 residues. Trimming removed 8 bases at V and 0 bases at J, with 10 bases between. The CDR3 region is CASVGVANTGELFF. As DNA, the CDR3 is TGTGCCAGCGTCGGAGTCGCGAACACCGGGGAGCTGTTTTTT.

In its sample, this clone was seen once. CDR3 sequence (DNA): TGTGCCACCTTTGGGACAGGGGAAACGAACACTGAAGCTTTCTTT. It specifies CATFGTGETNTEAFF. The chain is built from TRBV15 and TRBJ1-1; TRBD1 agrees at 10 bases. Unmatched junction bases numbered 7, after V lost 8 bases and J lost 1 base. Germline loops: CDR1 LNHNV, CDR2 YYDKDF (reference sequence). The CDR3 totals 15 residues.

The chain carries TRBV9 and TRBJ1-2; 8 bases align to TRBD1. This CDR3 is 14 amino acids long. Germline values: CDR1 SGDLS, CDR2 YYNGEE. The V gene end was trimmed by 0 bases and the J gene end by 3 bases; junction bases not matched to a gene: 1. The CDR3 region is CASSVVTGDYGYTF. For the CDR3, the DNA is TGTGCCAGCAGCGTAGTGACAGGGGACTATGGCTACACCTTC.

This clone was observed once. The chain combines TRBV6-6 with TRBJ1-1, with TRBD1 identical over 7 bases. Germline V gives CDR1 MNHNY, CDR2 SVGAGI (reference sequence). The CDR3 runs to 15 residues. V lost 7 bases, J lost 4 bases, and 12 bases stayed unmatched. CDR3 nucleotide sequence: TGTGCCAGCACTCTAGGGGTCGACAGGGCCACTGAAGCTTTCTTT. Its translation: CASTLGVDRATEAFF.

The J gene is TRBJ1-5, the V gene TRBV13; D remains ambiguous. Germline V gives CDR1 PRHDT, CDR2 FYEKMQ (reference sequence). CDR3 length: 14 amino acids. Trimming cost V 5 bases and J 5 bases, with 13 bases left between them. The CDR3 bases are TGTGCCAGCAGCGTACGGTTTTCGGATCAGCCCCAGCATTTT. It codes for CASSVRFSDQPQHF.

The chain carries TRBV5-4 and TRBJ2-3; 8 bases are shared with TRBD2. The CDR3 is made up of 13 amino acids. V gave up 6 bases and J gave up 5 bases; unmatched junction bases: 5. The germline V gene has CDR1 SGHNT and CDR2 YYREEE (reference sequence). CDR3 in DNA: TGTGCCAGCACCGGGGGGGCGGAAGATACGCAGTATTTT. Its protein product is CASTGGAEDTQYF.

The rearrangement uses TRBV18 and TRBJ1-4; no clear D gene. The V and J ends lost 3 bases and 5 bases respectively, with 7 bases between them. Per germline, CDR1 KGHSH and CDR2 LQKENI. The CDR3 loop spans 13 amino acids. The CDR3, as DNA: TGTGCCAGCTCACCCCAGCGGAATGAAAAACTGTTTTTT. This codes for CASSPQRNEKLFF.